This T cell receptor beta chain was documented in a study of T cells in women clearing cervical HPV infection. Findings and limits, study-wide: CIN3+ cases had significantly higher TCR richness than controls; evenness did not differ.

As for this clone: No antigen is known for it. The read ends 3 residues before the CDR3 terminus; that terminus is restored from the germline J gene.

Measured with immunoSEQ multiplex PCR; TCRdb has only the in-frame clones, and not every one. In total, the table holds some 15,000 clones. Germline CDR1 and CDR2: SGHRS and YFSETQ. The ends lost 6 bases at V and 1 base at J; junction bases unmatched: 4. This CDR3 spans 14 amino acids. The source is a woman between 18 and 69 years old with a cervical HPV16 infection that either progressed to CIN3+ or cleared (not recorded which). The chain joins TRBV5-1 to TRBJ2-1, with TRBD2 identical over 7 bases. The material sequenced was blood buffy coat. The CDR3: CASKGEGSYNEQFF. CDR3 DNA, as far as it was read: TGCGCCAGCAAAGGGGAGGGATCCTACAATGAG.